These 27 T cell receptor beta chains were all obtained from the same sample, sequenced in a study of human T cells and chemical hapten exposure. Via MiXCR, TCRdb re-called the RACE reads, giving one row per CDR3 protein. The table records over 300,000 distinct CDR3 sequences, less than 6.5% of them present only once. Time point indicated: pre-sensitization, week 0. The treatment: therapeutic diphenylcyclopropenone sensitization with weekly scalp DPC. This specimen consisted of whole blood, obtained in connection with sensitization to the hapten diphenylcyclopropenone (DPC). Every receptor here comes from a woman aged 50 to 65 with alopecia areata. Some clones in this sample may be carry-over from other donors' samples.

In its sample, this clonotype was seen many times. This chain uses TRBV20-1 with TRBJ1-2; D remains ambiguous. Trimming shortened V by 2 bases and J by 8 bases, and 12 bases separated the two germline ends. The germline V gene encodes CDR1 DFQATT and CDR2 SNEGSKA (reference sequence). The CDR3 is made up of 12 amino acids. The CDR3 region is CSARFATGGYTF. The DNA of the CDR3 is TGCAGTGCTAGATTCGCTACGGGGGGCTACACCTTC.

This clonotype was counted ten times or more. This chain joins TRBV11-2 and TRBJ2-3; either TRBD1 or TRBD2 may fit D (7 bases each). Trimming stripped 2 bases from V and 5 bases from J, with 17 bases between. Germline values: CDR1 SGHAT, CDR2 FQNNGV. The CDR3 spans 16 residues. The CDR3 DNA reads TGTGCCAGCAGCTTACGTCCAGGGGGGGAGGGAGATACGCAGTATTTT. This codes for CASSLRPGGEGDTQYF.

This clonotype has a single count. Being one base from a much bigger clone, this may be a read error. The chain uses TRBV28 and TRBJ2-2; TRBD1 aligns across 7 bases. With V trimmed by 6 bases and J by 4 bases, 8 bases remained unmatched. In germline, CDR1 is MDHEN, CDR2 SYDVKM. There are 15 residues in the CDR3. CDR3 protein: CASSPGTETTGELFF. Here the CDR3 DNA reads TGTGCCAGCAGCCCCGGGACAGAGACCACCGGGGAGCTGTTTTTT.

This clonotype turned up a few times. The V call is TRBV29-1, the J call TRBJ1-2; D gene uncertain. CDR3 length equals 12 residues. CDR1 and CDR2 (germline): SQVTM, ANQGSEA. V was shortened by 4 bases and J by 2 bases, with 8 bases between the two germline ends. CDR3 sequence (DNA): TGCAGCGTTGTTCAGGAGAACTATGGCTACACCTTC. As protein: CSVVQENYGYTF.

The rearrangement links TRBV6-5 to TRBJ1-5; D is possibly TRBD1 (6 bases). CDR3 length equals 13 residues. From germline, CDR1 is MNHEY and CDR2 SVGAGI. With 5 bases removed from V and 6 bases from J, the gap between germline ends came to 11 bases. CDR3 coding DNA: TGTGCCAGCAGTCAGCAGGGGCGTCAGCCCCAGCATTTT. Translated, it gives CASSQQGRQPQHF.

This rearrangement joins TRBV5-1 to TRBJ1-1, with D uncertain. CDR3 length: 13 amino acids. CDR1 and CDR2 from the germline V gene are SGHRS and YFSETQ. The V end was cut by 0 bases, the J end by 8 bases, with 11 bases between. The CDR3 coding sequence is TGCGCCAGCAGCTTGGAGCAGAAATCCGAAGCTTTCTTT. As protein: CASSLEQKSEAFF.

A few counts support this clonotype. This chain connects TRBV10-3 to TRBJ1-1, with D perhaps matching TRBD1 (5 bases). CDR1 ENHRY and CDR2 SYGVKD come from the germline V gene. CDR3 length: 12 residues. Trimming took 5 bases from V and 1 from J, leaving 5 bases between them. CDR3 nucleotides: TGTGCCATCAGTCAGGGGAACACTGAAGCTTTCTTT. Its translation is CAISQGNTEAFF.

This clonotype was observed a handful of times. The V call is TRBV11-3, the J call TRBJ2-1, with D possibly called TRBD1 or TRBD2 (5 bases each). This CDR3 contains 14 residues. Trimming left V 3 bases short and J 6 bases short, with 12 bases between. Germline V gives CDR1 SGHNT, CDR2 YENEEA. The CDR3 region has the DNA TGTGCCAGCAGCTTCGAGGGGAACCTCAATGAGCAGTTCTTC. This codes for CASSFEGNLNEQFF.

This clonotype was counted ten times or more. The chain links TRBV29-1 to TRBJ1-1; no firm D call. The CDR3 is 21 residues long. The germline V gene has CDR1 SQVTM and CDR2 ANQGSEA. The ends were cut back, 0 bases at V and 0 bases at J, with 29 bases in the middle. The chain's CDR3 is CSVEEGNRSRPKIRLNTEAFF. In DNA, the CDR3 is TGCAGCGTTGAAGAGGGTAATCGGAGCAGACCCAAAATAAGGTTGAACACTGAAGCTTTCTTT.

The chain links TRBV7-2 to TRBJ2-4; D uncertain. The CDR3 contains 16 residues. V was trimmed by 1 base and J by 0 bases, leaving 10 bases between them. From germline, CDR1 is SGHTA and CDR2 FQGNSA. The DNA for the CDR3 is TGTGCCAGCAGCTTAGGCTCAGATCTAGCCAAAAACATTCAGTACTTC. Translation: CASSLGSDLAKNIQYF.

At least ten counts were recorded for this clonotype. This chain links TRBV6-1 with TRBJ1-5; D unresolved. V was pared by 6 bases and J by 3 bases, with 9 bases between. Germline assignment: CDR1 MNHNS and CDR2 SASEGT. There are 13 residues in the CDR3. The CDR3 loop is CASREGPNQPQHF. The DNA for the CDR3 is TGTGCCAGCAGGGAGGGCCCCAATCAGCCCCAGCATTTT.

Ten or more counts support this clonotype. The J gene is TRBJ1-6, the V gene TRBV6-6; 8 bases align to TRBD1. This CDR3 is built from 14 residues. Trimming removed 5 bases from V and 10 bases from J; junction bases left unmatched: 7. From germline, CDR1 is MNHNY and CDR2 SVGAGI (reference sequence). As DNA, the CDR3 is TGTGCCAGCAGTGACTGGACAGGGAGCTCACCCCTCCACTTT. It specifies CASSDWTGSSPLHF.

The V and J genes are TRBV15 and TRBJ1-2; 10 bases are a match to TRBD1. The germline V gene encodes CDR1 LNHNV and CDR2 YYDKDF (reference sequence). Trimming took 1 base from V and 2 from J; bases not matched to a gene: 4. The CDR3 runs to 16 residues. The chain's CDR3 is CATSRGGQGQNYGYTF. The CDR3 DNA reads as TGTGCCACCAGCAGAGGGGGACAGGGGCAGAACTATGGCTACACCTTC.

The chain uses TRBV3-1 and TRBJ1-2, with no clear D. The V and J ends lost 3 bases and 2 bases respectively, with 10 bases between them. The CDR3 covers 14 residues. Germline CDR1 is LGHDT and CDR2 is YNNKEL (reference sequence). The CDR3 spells CASSHPAGNYGYTF. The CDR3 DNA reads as TGTGCCAGCAGCCATCCGGCGGGGAACTATGGCTACACCTTC.

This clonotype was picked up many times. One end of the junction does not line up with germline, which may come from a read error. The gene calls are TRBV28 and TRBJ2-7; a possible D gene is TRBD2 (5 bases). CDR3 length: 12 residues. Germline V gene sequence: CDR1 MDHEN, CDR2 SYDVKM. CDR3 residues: CASSLFASPHVF. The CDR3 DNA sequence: TGTGCCAGCAGTTTATTTGCTAGCCCTCACGTTTTC.

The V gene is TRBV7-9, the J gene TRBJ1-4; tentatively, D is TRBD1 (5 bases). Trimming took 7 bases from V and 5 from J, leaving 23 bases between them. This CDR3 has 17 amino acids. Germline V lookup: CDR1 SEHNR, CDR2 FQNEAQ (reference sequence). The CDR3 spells CASTGSREKFGNEKLFF. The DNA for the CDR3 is TGTGCCAGCACCGGAAGCAGGGAGAAGTTCGGCAATGAAAAACTGTTTTTT.

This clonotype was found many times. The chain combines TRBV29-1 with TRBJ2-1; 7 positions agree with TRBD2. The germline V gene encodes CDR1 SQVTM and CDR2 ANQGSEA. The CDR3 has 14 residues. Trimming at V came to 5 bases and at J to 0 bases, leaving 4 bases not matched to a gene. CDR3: CSVRGESSYNEQFF. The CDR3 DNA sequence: TGCAGCGTTCGGGGGGAGAGCTCCTACAATGAGCAGTTCTTC.

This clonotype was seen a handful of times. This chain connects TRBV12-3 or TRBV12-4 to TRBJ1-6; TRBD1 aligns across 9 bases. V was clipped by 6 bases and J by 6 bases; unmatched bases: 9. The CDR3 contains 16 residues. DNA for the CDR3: TGTGCCAGCAGGCCCACAGGGGGCGCGGGTAATTCACCCCTCCACTTT. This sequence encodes CASRPTGGAGNSPLHF.

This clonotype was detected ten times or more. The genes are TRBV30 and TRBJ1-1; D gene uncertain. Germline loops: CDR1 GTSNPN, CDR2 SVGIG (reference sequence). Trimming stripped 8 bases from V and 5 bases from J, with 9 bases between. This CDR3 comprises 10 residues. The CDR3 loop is CAGLLTEAFF. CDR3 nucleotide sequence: TGTGCCGGACTCTTAACTGAAGCTTTCTTT.

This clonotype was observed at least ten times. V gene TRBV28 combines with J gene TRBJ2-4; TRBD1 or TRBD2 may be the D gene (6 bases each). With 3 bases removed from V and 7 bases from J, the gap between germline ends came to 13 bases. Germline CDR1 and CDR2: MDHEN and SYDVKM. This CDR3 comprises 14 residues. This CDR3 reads CASSFQGRRNIQYF. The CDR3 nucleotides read TGTGCCAGCAGTTTCCAGGGGAGGAGGAACATTCAGTACTTC.

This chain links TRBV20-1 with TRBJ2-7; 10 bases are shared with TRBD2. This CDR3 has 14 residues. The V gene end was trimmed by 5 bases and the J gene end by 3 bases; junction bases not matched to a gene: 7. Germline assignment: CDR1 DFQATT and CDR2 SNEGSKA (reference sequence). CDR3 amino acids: CSAHGLAENYEQYF. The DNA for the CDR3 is TGCAGTGCTCACGGACTAGCGGAAAACTACGAGCAGTACTTC.

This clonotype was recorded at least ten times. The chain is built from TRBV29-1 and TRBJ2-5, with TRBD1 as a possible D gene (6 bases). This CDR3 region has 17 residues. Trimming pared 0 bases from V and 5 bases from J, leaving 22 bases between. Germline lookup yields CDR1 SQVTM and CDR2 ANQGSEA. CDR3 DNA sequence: TGCAGCGTTGAAGATATTACGGGACACCGATTTGACGAGACCCAGTACTTC. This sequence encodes CSVEDITGHRFDETQYF. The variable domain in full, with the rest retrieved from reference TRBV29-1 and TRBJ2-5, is SAVISQKPSRDICQRGTSLTIQCQVDSQVTMMFWYRQQPGQSLTLIATANQGSEATYESGFVIDKFPISRPNLTFSTLTVSNMSPEDSSIYLCSVEDITGHRFDETQYFGPGTRLLVL.

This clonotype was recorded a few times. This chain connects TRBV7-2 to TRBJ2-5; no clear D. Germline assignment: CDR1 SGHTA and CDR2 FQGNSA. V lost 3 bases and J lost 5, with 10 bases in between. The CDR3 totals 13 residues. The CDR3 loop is CASSFWSWETQYF. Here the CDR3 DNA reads TGTGCCAGCAGCTTCTGGTCCTGGGAGACCCAGTACTTC. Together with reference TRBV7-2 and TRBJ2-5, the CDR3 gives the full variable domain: GAGVSQSPSNKVTEKGKDVELRCDPISGHTALYWYRQSLGQGLEFLIYFQGNSAPDKSGLPSDRFSAERTGGSVSTLTIQRTQQEDSAVYLCASSFWSWETQYFGPGTRLLVL.

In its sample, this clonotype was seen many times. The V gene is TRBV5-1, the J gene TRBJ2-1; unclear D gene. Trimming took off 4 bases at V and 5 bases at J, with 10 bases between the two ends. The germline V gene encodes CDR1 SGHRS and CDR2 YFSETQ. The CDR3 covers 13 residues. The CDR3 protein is CASSEFLDNEQFF. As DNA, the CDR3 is TGCGCCAGCAGCGAGTTCCTCGACAATGAGCAGTTCTTC.

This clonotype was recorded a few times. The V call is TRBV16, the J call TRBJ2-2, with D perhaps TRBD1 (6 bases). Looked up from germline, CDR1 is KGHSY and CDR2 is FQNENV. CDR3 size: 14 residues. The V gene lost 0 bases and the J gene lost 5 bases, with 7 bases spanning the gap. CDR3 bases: TGTGCCAGCAGCCAATCGAGGGGGACCGGGGAGCTGTTTTTT. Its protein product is CASSQSRGTGELFF.

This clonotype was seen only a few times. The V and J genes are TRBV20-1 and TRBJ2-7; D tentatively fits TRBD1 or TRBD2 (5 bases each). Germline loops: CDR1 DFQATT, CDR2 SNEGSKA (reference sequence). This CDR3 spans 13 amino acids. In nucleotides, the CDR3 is TGCACCGGGACGCAGCGGAGTGCCTACGAGCAGTACTTC. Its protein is CTGTQRSAYEQYF.

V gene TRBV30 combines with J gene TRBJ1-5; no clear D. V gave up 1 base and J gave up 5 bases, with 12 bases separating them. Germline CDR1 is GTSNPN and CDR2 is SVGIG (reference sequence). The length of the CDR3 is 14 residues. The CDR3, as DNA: TGTGCCTGGAGTGCATTGCCAGATCATCAGCCCCAGCATTTT. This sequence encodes CAWSALPDHQPQHF.